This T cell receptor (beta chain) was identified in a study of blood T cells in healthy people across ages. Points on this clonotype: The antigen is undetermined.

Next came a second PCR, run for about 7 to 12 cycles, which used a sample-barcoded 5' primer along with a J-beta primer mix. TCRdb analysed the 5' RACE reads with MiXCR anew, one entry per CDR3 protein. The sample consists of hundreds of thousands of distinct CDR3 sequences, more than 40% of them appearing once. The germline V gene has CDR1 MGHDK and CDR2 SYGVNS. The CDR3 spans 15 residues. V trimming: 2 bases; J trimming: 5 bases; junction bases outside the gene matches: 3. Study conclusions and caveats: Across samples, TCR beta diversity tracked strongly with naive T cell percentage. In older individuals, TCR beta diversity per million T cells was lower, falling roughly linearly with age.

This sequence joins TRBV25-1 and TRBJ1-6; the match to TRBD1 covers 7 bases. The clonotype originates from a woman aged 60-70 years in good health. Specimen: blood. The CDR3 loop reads CASSEDQGDNSPLHF. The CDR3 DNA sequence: TGTGCCAGCAGTGAAGACCAGGGGGATAATTCACCCCTCCACTTT.